The 22 T cell receptor beta chains below come from one sample, sequenced in a study of T-cell reconstitution after alpha-beta-depleted transplantation in children. Researchers prepared the TCRbeta library using unique molecular identifiers, the study reports. One entry per CDR3 protein, called by TCRdb with MiXCR from the PCR reads. The data show 300,000 to 400,000 distinct CDR3 sequences, 13% seen once. This specimen consisted of PBMCs, obtained from the stem cell graft. These receptors all come from a human donor who donated a stem cell graft to a child with Fanconi anemia.

This clonotype was seen ten or more times. The chain employs TRBV5-5 and TRBJ2-5; 7 positions match TRBD1. V was pared by 4 bases and J by 1 base, with 4 bases of the junction left unmatched. Germline-derived CDR1 and CDR2 are SGHKS and YYEKEE (reference sequence). The length of the CDR3 is 14 residues. The CDR3 reads CASSVGTAQETQYF. Here the CDR3 DNA reads TGTGCCAGCAGCGTAGGGACAGCCCAAGAGACCCAGTACTTC.

The chain uses TRBV2 and TRBJ2-5; 7 nucleotides agree with TRBD1. V shed 6 bases, J shed 5 bases, and the junction held 6 bases outside the gene matches. The germline gives CDR1 SNHLY, CDR2 FYNNEI. The CDR3 length is 13 residues. This CDR3 is CASSPQGWETQYF. The CDR3 bases are TGTGCCAGCAGCCCACAGGGGTGGGAGACCCAGTACTTC. Variable domain in full (rest from reference TRBV2 and TRBJ2-5): EPEVTQTPSHQVTQMGQEVILRCVPISNHLYFYWYRQILGQKVEFLVSFYNNEISEKSEIFDDQFSVERPDGSNFTLKIRSTKLEDSAMYFCASSPQGWETQYFGPGTRLLVL.

The chain employs TRBV11-2 and TRBJ1-1, with D tentatively TRBD1 (5 bases). This CDR3 contains 19 residues. Trimming cost V 0 bases and J 4 bases, with 24 bases left between them. The germline V gene encodes CDR1 SGHAT and CDR2 FQNNGV. The CDR3 coding sequence is TGTGCCAGCAGCTTAGACTTCGCCGGGACCTTAAATAGAGGCACTGAAGCTTTCTTT. Translated: CASSLDFAGTLNRGTEAFF.

The chain combines TRBV12-3 or TRBV12-4 with TRBJ1-1; D not certain. V was pared by 1 base and J by 6 bases, with 9 bases between. The CDR3 length is 13 residues. The CDR3 nucleotides are TGTGCCAGCAGTTTAGTAGGGATACCTGAAGCTTTCTTT. Translation gives CASSLVGIPEAFF.

This clonotype appeared a few times. This chain joins TRBV24-1 and TRBJ2-1; D call uncertain. This CDR3 region has 12 residues. CDR1 KGHDR and CDR2 SFDVKD come from the germline V gene. Trimming pared 7 bases from V and 10 bases from J, leaving 13 bases between. This chain's CDR3 is CATSITGSEQFF. In DNA, the CDR3 is TGTGCCACCAGCATAACCGGGTCCGAGCAGTTCTTC.

This clonotype was detected ten times or more. This sequence joins TRBV12-3 or TRBV12-4 and TRBJ1-5; tentatively, D is TRBD1 (6 bases). The CDR3 is 13 amino acids. V dropped 3 bases and J dropped 5 bases, with 8 bases sitting between them. CDR3 loop: CASSLDRDQPQHF. DNA of the CDR3: TGTGCCAGCAGTTTGGACAGAGATCAGCCCCAGCATTTT.

This clonotype was seen a few times. The CDR3 DNA reads as TGTGCCAGCAGCCAAGGGACGAAGATGAACACTGAAGCTTTCTTT. This codes for CASSQGTKMNTEAFF. This rearrangement joins TRBV3-1 to TRBJ1-1; D is undetermined. Trimming removed 1 base at V and 0 bases at J, with 9 bases between. CDR1 and CDR2 from the germline V gene are LGHDT and YNNKEL (reference sequence). The CDR3 spans 15 residues.

This clonotype has a count of ten or more. This chain links TRBV12-3 or TRBV12-4 with TRBJ1-1; 9 positions match TRBD1. Losses at the gene ends were 3 bases for V and 4 bases for J; bases not matched to a gene: 6. The CDR3 loop spans 15 amino acids. DNA of the CDR3: TGTGCCAGCAGTTTCAGACAGGGGGGGGTCACTGAAGCTTTCTTT. Amino acid sequence: CASSFRQGGVTEAFF.

This clonotype was counted between two and nine times. This chain uses TRBV15 with TRBJ2-3; 8 bases fit TRBD1. Trimming cost V 3 bases and J 4 bases; bases outside gene matches: 6. The CDR3 runs 15 residues. Germline values: CDR1 LNHNV, CDR2 YYDKDF (reference sequence). CDR3 sequence reads: CATSRGRGLADTQYF. CDR3 sequence (DNA): TGTGCCACCAGCAGGGGCAGGGGGCTTGCAGATACGCAGTATTTT.

This clonotype was seen many times. The CDR3 sequence: CSAEGTSDTQYF. CDR3 in DNA: TGCAGTGCGGAGGGGACGTCAGATACGCAGTATTTT. The V and J genes are TRBV20-1 and TRBJ2-3; possibly TRBD2 for D (6 bases). Between the trimmed V and J ends, which lost 6 bases and 4 bases, there was a span of 11 bases. Germline values: CDR1 DFQATT, CDR2 SNEGSKA (reference sequence). The CDR3 has 12 amino acids.

The chain links TRBV6-5 to TRBJ2-7; D unresolved. With 3 bases removed from V and 2 bases from J, the gap between germline ends came to 8 bases. This CDR3 is built from 13 residues. Germline V gene data show CDR1 as MNHEY and CDR2 as SVGAGI. Here the CDR3 reads CASSYSLAYEQYF. DNA for the CDR3: TGTGCCAGCAGTTATAGCTTAGCCTACGAGCAGTACTTC.

The rearrangement uses TRBV15 and TRBJ2-6, with 8 bases aligning to TRBD1. Trimming took 0 bases from V and 10 from J; bases not matched to a gene: 14. The CDR3 spans 18 residues. Germline CDR1 reads LNHNV; CDR2 reads YYDKDF (reference sequence). This CDR3 is CATSRDRPAGTGLNVLTF. As DNA, the CDR3 is TGTGCCACCAGCAGAGATCGCCCGGCCGGGACAGGTCTTAACGTCCTGACTTTC.

The sample holds many counts of this clonotype. This chain links TRBV7-6 with TRBJ2-2; 8 bases are shared with TRBD2. This CDR3 has 16 amino acids. CDR1 SGHVS and CDR2 FNYEAQ come from the germline V gene. The V and J ends lost 1 base and 4 bases, in that order; junction bases with no gene match: 5. CDR3 protein: CASSLGGTSTTGELFF. For the CDR3, the DNA is TGTGCCAGCAGCTTAGGAGGGACTAGTACCACCGGGGAGCTGTTTTTT.

This chain links TRBV5-5 with TRBJ2-5; 7 bases fit TRBD1. V trimming: 2 bases; J trimming: 2 bases; junction bases outside the gene matches: 6. Germline V gene data show CDR1 as SGHKS and CDR2 as YYEKEE (reference sequence). This CDR3 is 15 amino acids long. The CDR3 sequence: CASSFQGQRQETQYF. The CDR3 DNA reads as TGTGCCAGCAGCTTCCAGGGACAGCGGCAAGAGACCCAGTACTTC.

This rearrangement joins TRBV20-1 to TRBJ2-7; D remains ambiguous. This CDR3 contains 13 residues. CDR1 and CDR2 (germline): DFQATT, SNEGSKA (reference sequence). Trimming pared 5 bases from V and 5 bases from J, leaving 16 bases between. CDR3 sequence: CSAQPGRVDEQYF. In DNA, the CDR3 is TGCAGTGCTCAACCCGGGCGTGTAGACGAGCAGTACTTC.

J is TRBJ2-2 and V is TRBV12-3 or TRBV12-4; unclear D gene. The CDR3 is made up of 14 amino acids. Trimming shortened V by 5 bases and J by 6 bases, and 13 bases separated the two germline ends. The CDR3 is CASSPHGAAGELFF. CDR3 DNA sequence: TGTGCCAGCAGTCCGCATGGAGCCGCCGGGGAGCTGTTTTTT.

This clonotype was detected only a few times. The chain uses TRBV6-5 and TRBJ2-4; D call uncertain. The CDR3 has 15 amino acids. The germline V gene encodes CDR1 MNHEY and CDR2 SVGAGI. The V end lost 0 bases, the J end lost 3 bases, and 9 bases lay between the germline ends. The CDR3, as DNA: TGTGCCAGCAGTTACTCGGAGTTGAGCAAAAACATTCAGTACTTC. The encoded protein is CASSYSELSKNIQYF.

This clonotype was counted only a few times. The rearrangement uses TRBV5-1 and TRBJ2-1; 8 bases are shared with TRBD2. CDR3 length: 15 amino acids. Germline V lookup: CDR1 SGHRS, CDR2 YFSETQ. J was trimmed by 0 bases and V by 3 bases; bases with no gene match: 2. CDR3 in amino acids: CASSSGGDSYNEQFF. The DNA for the CDR3 is TGCGCCAGCAGCTCCGGGGGGGACTCCTACAATGAGCAGTTCTTC.

This clonotype has a count of ten or more. V usage is TRBV7-3 and J usage is TRBJ2-1; the D gene is possibly TRBD1 (7 bases). The length of the CDR3 is 15 residues. V lost 5 bases to trimming and J lost 1 base, with 12 bases between them. The germline V gene encodes CDR1 SGHTA and CDR2 FQGTGA. In nucleotides, the CDR3 is TGTGCCAGCAGCCCCTCAGGGGGGTCCTACAATGAGCAGTTCTTC. Amino acid sequence: CASSPSGGSYNEQFF.

In its sample, this clonotype was seen many times. V usage is TRBV5-1 and J usage is TRBJ1-6, with D hard to call. Trimming left V 0 bases short and J 12 bases short, with 13 bases between. The CDR3 length is 14 residues. The germline V gene encodes CDR1 SGHRS and CDR2 YFSETQ. CDR3 DNA sequence: TGCGCCAGCAGCTTGGAACCGGTAAAGGGACCCCTCCACTTT. Translation gives CASSLEPVKGPLHF.

This rearrangement joins TRBV7-9 to TRBJ1-2; D is undetermined. The CDR3 is 14 residues long. CDR1 and CDR2 from the germline V gene are SEHNR and FQNEAQ (reference sequence). Trimming left V 6 bases short and J 4 bases short, with 15 bases between. The CDR3 loop is CASSSTGVGYGYTF. The CDR3 region has the DNA TGTGCCAGCAGTTCCACCGGGGTTGGCTATGGCTACACCTTC.

This clonotype was detected only a few times. The chain carries TRBV5-1 and TRBJ2-3; 7 positions match TRBD1. The V and J ends lost 5 bases and 1 base, in that order; junction bases with no gene match: 4. Germline V gives CDR1 SGHRS, CDR2 YFSETQ. The CDR3 sequence is 14 residues long. The CDR3 is CASSGQGGTDTQYF. In DNA form, the CDR3 reads TGCGCCAGCAGTGGTCAGGGGGGCACAGATACGCAGTATTTT. The complete variable domain, with remaining parts taken from reference TRBV5-1 and TRBJ2-3, reads KAGVTQTPRYLIKTRGQQVTLSCSPISGHRSVSWYQQTPGQGLQFLFEYFSETQRNKGNFPGRFSGRQFSNSRSEMNVSTLELGDSALYLCASSGQGGTDTQYFGPGTRLTVL.